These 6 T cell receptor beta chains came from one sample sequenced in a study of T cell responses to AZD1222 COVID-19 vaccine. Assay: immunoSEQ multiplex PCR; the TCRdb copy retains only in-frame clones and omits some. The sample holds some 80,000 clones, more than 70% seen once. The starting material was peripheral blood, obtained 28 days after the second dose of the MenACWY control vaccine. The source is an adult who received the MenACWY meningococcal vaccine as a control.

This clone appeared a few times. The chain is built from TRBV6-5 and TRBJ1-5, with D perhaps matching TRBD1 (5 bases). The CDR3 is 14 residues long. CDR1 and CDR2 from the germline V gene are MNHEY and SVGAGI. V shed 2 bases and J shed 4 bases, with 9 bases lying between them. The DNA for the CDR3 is TGTGCCAGCAGTTACGCAGGGAATAATCAGCCCCAGCATTTT. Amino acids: CASSYAGNNQPQHF.

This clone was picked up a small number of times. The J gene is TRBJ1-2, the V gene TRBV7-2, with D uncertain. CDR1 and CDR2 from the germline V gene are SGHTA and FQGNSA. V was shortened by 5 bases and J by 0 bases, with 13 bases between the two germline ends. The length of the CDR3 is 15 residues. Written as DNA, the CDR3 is TGTGCCAGCAGCAGCCGGGAGCGAGCTAACTATGGCTACACCTTC. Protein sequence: CASSSRERANYGYTF.

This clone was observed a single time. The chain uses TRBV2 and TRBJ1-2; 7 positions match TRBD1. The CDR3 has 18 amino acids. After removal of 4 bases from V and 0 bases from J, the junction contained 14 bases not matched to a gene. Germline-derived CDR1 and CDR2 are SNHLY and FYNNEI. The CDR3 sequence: CASSVEGQHVAANYGYTF. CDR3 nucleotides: TGTGCCAGCAGTGTTGAGGGACAGCACGTGGCAGCTAACTATGGCTACACCTTC.

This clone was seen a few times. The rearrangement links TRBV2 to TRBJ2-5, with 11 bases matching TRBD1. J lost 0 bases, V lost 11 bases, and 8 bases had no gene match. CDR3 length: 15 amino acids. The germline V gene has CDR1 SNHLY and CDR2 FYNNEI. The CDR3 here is CAGGWDRGYQETQYF. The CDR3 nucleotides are TGTGCCGGGGGTTGGGACAGGGGGTACCAAGAGACCCAGTACTTC.

The CDR3 here is CASSFRDRAYGYTF. CDR3 bases: TGTGCCAGTAGTTTCCGGGACAGAGCCTATGGCTACACCTTC. The V and J genes are TRBV19 and TRBJ1-2; TRBD1 matches at 7 bases. This CDR3 spans 14 amino acids. Germline loops: CDR1 LNHDA, CDR2 SQIVND (reference sequence). Trimming at V came to 5 bases and at J to 4 bases, leaving 7 bases not matched to a gene.

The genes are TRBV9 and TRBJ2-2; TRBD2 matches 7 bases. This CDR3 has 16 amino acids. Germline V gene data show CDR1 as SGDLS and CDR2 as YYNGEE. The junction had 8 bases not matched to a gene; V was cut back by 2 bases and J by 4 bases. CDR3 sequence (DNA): TGTGCCAGCAGCGTTCGGCCTAGCGGTATCACCGGGGAGCTGTTTTTT. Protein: CASSVRPSGITGELFF.